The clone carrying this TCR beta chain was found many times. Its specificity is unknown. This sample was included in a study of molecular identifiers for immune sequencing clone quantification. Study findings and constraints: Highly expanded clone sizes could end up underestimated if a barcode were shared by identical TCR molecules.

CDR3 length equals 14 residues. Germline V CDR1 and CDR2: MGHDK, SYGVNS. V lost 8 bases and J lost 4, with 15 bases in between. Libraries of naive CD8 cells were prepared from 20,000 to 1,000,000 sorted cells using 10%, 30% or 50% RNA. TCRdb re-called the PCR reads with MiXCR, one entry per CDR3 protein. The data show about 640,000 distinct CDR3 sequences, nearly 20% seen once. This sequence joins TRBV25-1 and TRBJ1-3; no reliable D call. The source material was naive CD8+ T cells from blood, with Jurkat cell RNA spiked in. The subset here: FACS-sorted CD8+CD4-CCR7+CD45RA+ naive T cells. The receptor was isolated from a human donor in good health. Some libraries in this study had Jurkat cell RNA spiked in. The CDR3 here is CASSSLGSGNTIYF. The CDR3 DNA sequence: TGTGCCAGCTCGAGCCTTGGATCCGGAAACACCATATATTTT.